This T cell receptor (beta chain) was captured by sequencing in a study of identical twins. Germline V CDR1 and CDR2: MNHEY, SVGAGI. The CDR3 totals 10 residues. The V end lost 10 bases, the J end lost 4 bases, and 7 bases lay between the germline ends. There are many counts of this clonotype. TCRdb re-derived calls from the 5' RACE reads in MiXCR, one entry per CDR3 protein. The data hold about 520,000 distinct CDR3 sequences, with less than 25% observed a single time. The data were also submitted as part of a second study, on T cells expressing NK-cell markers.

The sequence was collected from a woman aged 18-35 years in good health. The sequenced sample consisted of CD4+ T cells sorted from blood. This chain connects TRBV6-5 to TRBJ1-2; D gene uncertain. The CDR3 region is CATRGYGYTF. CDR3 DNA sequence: TGTGCCACCCGGGGCTATGGCTACACCTTC.